This T cell receptor (beta chain) emerged from a study of CD8+CD57+ T cells in acquired aplastic anemia. The overall study: Healthy donors gave approximately 10 million reads on average for CD4+ cells.

Genomic DNA, serving as template, underwent TCR beta VDJ and CDR3 profiling. TCRdb re-called the reads through MiXCR, storing one row per CDR3 protein. The sample includes some 180,000 distinct CDR3 sequences, around half of them seen just once. In its sample, this clonotype was seen many times. Antigen: not known. Germline V gene lookup returns CDR1 SGDLS and CDR2 YYNGEE. There are 14 residues in the CDR3. The ends were cut back, 0 bases at V and 0 bases at J, with 3 bases in the middle. General study results and limits: Both patients and controls carried the same twenty-nine CD8+ CDR3 sequences.

This receptor was taken from a human donor in good health. J is TRBJ1-4 and V is TRBV9; no firm D call. The sequenced sample was sorted CD4+, CD8+, or CD8+CD57+ T cells (not recorded which) from PBMCs. In nucleotides, the CDR3 is TGTGCCAGCAGCGTAGACCCAACTAATGAAAAACTGTTTTTT. The encoded protein is CASSVDPTNEKLFF.